The source of this T cell receptor (beta chain) is a study of blood T cells in healthy people across ages. Germline lookup yields CDR1 SGHRS and CDR2 YFSETQ. CDR3 length: 15 amino acids. V lost 0 bases and J lost 1, with 11 bases in between. The table lists this clonotype with many counts. Combining a sample-barcoded 5' primer with a J-beta primer mix, a second PCR ran for 7 to 11 cycles. TCRdb reanalysed the 5' RACE reads using MiXCR and keeps one entry per CDR3 protein. The data hold about 720,000 distinct CDR3 sequences, with around 25% observed a single time. This same sample was also part of a study on T cells of mothers and their children. That study adds: No persistent microchimeric T cell clones were detected.

The sample consisted of blood. The source of this sequence is a boy aged 5-17 years in good health. The chain carries TRBV5-1 and TRBJ2-7; D call uncertain. CDR3 loop: CASSLGLFPSYEQYF. CDR3 bases: TGCGCCAGCAGCTTGGGGTTATTTCCGTCCTACGAGCAGTACTTC.